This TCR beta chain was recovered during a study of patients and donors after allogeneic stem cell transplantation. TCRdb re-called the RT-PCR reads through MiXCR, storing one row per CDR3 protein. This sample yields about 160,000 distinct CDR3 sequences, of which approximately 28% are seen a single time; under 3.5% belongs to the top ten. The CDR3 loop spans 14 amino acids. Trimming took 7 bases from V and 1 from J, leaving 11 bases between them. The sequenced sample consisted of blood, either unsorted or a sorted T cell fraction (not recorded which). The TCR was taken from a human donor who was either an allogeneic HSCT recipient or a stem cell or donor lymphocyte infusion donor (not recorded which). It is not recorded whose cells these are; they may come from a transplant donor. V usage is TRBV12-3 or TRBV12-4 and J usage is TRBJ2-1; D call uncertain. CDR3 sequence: CASKGLGSYNEQFF. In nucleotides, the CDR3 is TGTGCCAGCAAGGGTCTTGGATCCTACAATGAGCAGTTCTTC.